Below, 8 T cell receptor beta chains from the same sample are listed, as sequenced in a study of CXCR3-negative and CXCR3-positive naive CD8 T cells (dated by TCRdb to the late 2010s). Sequencing instrument: NextSeq 550. The Human TCR Profiling Kit (MiLaboratory) was used to make UMI-labeled 5' RACE TRB cDNA libraries. TCRdb reprocessed the reads, so every CDR3 protein sequence counts as one entry and DNA is not shown. The table kept for this sample lists tens of thousands of distinct CDR3 sequences. The top ten clones comprise about 1.4% of the sample. Sample: naive CXCR3- CD8+ T cells from blood. Interpreted using the paper, the cell subset or site label stands for: CD45RO-CCR7+CD27+CD95- naive CD8+ T cells lacking CXCR3 (TNR3-). Receptor source: a human donor in good health. Some clones in this sample may be carry-over from other donors' samples.

This chain connects TRBV28 to TRBJ2-1; with no DNA, the TCRdb D assignment of TRBD1 cannot be verified. The germline V gene encodes CDR1 MDHEN and CDR2 SYDVKM. The CDR3 contains 14 residues. CDR3: CASNLWGAYNEQFF.

CDR3 in amino acids: CASSKGATDTQYF. This rearrangement joins TRBV12-3 or TRBV12-4 to TRBJ2-3; TCRdb proposes TRBD1, but this gene call is untestable without DNA. This CDR3 spans 13 amino acids.

This clonotype is labeled medium-sized based on frequency. The chain links TRBV6-2 or TRBV6-3 to TRBJ1-2; with no DNA, the TCRdb D assignment of TRBD1 cannot be verified. Per the germline V gene, CDR1 is MNHEY and CDR2 is SVGEGT. The CDR3 is 15 residues long. This CDR3 is CASSSGTGIFYGYTF.

This chain uses TRBV7-6 with TRBJ1-1; as DNA is missing, the TRBD1 call by TCRdb cannot be tested. Germline-derived CDR1 and CDR2 are SGHVS and FNYEAQ. CDR3 size: 17 residues. The CDR3 spells CASSLRAPGQGGHEAFF. The whole variable domain, remainder taken from reference TRBV7-6 and TRBJ1-1, is GAGVSQSPRYKVTKRGQDVALRCDPISGHVSLYWYRQALGQGPEFLTYFNYEAQQDKSGLPNDRFSAERPEGSISTLTIQRTEQRDSAMYRCASSLRAPGQGGHEAFFGQGTRLTVV.

The genes are TRBV28 and TRBJ1-1. Germline V gene lookup returns CDR1 MDHEN and CDR2 SYDVKM. CDR3 length equals 13 residues. The CDR3 sequence is CASSLTRTYPAFF. Full variable domain (rest looked up from reference TRBV28 and TRBJ1-1): DVKVTQSSRYLVKRTGEKVFLECVQDMDHENMFWYRQDPGLGLRLIYFSYDVKMKEKGDIPEGYSVSREKKERFSLILESASTNQTSMYLCASSLTRTYPAFFGQGTRLTVV.

The chain couples TRBV7-9 to TRBJ2-7; the D call of TRBD1 rests on TCRdb alone, since no DNA is present to check it. The germline V gene encodes CDR1 SEHNR and CDR2 FQNEAQ (reference sequence). The CDR3 consists of 15 residues. The CDR3 spells CASSLVGQGSGEQYF.

The chain employs TRBV5-1 and TRBJ2-7. The CDR3 loop spans 14 amino acids. Germline loops: CDR1 SGHRS, CDR2 YFSETQ. The CDR3 loop reads CASSLDGSSYEQYF.

The J gene is TRBJ2-7, the V gene TRBV30. Germline assignment: CDR1 GTSNPN and CDR2 SVGIG (reference sequence). The CDR3 spans 12 residues. CDR3 loop: CAWGEVAYEQYF.